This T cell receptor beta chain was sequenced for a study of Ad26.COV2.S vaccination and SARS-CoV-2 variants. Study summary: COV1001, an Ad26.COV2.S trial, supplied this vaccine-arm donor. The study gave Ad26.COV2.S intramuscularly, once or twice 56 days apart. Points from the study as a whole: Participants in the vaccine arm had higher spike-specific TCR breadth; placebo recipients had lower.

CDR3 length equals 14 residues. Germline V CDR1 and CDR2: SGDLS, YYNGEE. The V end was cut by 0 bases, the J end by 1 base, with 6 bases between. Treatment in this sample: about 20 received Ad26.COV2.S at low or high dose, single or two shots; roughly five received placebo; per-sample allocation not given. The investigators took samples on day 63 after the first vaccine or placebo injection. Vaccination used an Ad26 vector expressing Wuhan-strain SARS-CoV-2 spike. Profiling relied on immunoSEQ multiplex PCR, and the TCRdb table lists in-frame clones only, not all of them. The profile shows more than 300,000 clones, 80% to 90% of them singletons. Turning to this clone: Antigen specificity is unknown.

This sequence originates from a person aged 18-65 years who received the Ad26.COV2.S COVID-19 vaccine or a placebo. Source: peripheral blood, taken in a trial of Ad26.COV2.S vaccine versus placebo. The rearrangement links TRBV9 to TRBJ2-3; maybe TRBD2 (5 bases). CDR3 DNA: TGTGCCAGCAGCGTAGAACTAGGCACAGATACGCAGTATTTT. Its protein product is CASSVELGTDTQYF.